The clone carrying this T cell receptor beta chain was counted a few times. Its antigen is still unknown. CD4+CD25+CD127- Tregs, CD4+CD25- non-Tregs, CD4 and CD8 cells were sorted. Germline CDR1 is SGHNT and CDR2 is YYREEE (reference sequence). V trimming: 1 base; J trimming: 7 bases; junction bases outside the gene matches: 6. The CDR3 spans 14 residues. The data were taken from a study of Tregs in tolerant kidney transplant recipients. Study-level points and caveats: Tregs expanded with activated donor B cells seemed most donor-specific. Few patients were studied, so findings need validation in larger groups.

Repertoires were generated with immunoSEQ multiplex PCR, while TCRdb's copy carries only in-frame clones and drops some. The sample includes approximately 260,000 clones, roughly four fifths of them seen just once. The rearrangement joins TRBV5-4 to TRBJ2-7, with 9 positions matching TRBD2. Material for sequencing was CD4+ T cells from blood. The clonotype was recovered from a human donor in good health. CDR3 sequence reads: CASSLKRGAGEQYF. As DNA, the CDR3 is TGTGCCAGCAGCTTGAAGCGGGGGGCCGGGGAGCAGTACTTC.